This T cell receptor (beta chain) was captured by sequencing in a study of cytomegalovirus exposure and HLA in healthy donors. Findings and limits, study-wide: Presence/absence comparisons presumed near-even sequencing depth among donors. In a later analysis, at a false discovery rate of 0.05, fewer than 20,000 TCR beta sequences matched HLA alleles. An Asian-associated ancestry cluster reportedly showed fewer N-insertions than the roughly 670-donor mean in a later analysis.

It was with 60 Vbeta and 13 Jbeta primers that the PCR ran. TCRdb's copy holds only in-frame clones and misses some; the assay was immunoSEQ multiplex PCR. Here the sample spans some 80,000 clones, around 78% being singletons. Germline V gene data show CDR1 as MGHRA and CDR2 as YSYEKL. There are 16 residues in the CDR3. V shed 1 base and J 2 bases; nucleotides not matched to a gene: 5. Note on this clone: Its matching antigen is unknown.

Likely unrecorded immune exposures existed in these nominally healthy donors. Sequenced input: PBMCs. The rearrangement joins TRBV4-1 to TRBJ1-3, with 7 positions matching TRBD1. This clonotype originated in a man aged 18 to 30 in good health and CMV-seropositive. Here the CDR3 DNA reads TGCGCCAGCAGCCAAGCCTCCGACAGGGCTGGAAACACCATATATTTT. Translating gives CASSQASDRAGNTIYF.